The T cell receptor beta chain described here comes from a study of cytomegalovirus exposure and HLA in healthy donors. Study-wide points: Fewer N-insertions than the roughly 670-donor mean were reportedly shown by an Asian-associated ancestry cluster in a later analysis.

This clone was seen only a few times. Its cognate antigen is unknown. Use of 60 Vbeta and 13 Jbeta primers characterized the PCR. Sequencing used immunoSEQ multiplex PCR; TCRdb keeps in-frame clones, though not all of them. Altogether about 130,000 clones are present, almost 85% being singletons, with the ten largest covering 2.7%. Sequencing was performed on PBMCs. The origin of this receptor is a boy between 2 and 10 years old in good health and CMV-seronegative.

CDR3: CAIAGNTEAFF. The CDR3 bases are TGTGCCATCGCAGGGAACACTGAAGCTTTCTTT. J is TRBJ1-1 and V is TRBV10-3; no clear D gene. Germline-derived CDR1 and CDR2 are ENHRY and SYGVKD. The CDR3 is made up of 11 amino acids. Trimming removed 8 bases at V and 1 base at J, with 5 bases between.